This TCR beta chain came from a study of glioma-infiltrating T cells. Amplification of TCR alpha and beta CDR3 regions from RNA used iRepertoire nested multiplex PCR. One-step reverse transcription and amplification started from roughly 100-400 ng of tissue mRNA or PBMC total RNA. TCRdb reprocessed the multiplex PCR reads via MiXCR and lists one record per CDR3 protein. The table lists approximately 400,000 distinct CDR3 sequences, around 38% of them singletons. This clonotype has just a few counts. Between the trimmed V and J ends, which lost 6 bases and 8 bases, there was a span of 20 bases. The germline V gene encodes CDR1 MDHEN and CDR2 SYDVKM. This CDR3 comprises 16 residues.

This TCR was sampled from a human donor with low-grade glioma or glioblastoma, undergoing nonglioma brain surgery, or in good health (not recorded which). The chain recombines TRBV28 with TRBJ1-6; D perhaps matches TRBD1 (6 bases). The sequenced sample consisted of glioma tissue, nonneoplastic brain tissue, or PBMCs (not recorded which). CDR3: CASSPLGDRQDSPLHF. The DNA for the CDR3 is TGTGCCAGCAGCCCCTTGGGCGACAGGCAGGATTCACCCCTCCACTTT. Combining the CDR3 with reference TRBV28 and TRBJ1-6 gives the whole variable domain DVKVTQSSRYLVKRTGEKVFLECVQDMDHENMFWYRQDPGLGLRLIYFSYDVKMKEKGDIPEGYSVSREKKERFSLILESASTNQTSMYLCASSPLGDRQDSPLHFGNGTRLTVT.